A single sample is the source of the 5 T cell receptor beta chains below, sequenced in a study of OX40 agonist ivuxolimab in advanced cancers. Sequencing used immunoSEQ multiplex PCR; TCRdb keeps in-frame clones, though not all of them. The repertoire holds more than 65,000 clones, with more than 75% as singletons. The specimen comprised CD4+ or CD8+ T cells sorted from blood, sampled in a trial of the OX40 agonist ivuxolimab. All receptors derive from an adult with an advanced solid tumor such as melanoma, head and neck, liver or kidney cancer.

This chain connects TRBV19 to TRBJ1-3; TRBD1 might be the D (5 bases). The CDR3 length is 15 residues. Trimming shortened V by 3 bases and J by 3 bases, and 12 bases separated the two germline ends. Germline CDR1 is LNHDA and CDR2 is SQIVND (reference sequence). The CDR3 region has the DNA TGTGCCAGTAGTATTCCTGGGACTGTTGGAAACACCATATATTTT. Its protein is CASSIPGTVGNTIYF.

The chain combines TRBV27 with TRBJ2-7; tentatively, D is TRBD1 (5 bases). This CDR3 region has 17 residues. Trimming removed 0 bases from V and 1 base from J, with 16 bases in between. The germline V gene encodes CDR1 MNHEY and CDR2 SMNVEV (reference sequence). The CDR3 DNA is TGTGCCAGCAGTTTATCGGGTTCAAGGGGATGGTCCTACGAGCAGTACTTC. This gives the protein CASSLSGSRGWSYEQYF.

The CDR3 sequence: CASSVSGLSSYEQYF. The CDR3 nucleotides are TGCGCCAGCAGCGTATCCGGGTTGAGCTCCTACGAGCAGTACTTC. The chain is built from TRBV5-1 and TRBJ2-7; D not resolved. This CDR3 comprises 15 residues. The germline V and J ends were trimmed by 4 bases and 0 bases, with 14 bases remaining between them. Germline V gives CDR1 SGHRS, CDR2 YFSETQ.

The chain links TRBV2 to TRBJ2-5; the match to TRBD2 covers 9 bases. V shed 2 bases and J 2 bases; nucleotides not matched to a gene: 9. The CDR3 sequence is 17 residues long. Looked up from germline, CDR1 is SNHLY and CDR2 is FYNNEI. CDR3 nucleotide sequence: TGTGCCAGCAGTGAATTTCCAGCGGGGGGTTATCAAGAGACCCAGTACTTC. It yields the protein CASSEFPAGGYQETQYF.

The chain has TRBV27 and TRBJ1-2, with TRBD1 identical over 8 bases. Germline V gives CDR1 MNHEY, CDR2 SMNVEV (reference sequence). The CDR3 has 13 residues. V lost 4 bases to trimming and J lost 5 bases; unmatched junction nucleotides: 3. In DNA, the CDR3 is TGTGCCAGCAGTTCCGGACAGGGTTATGGCTACACCTTC. This gives the protein CASSSGQGYGYTF.